This is a list of T cell receptor beta chains from one sample in a study of shared clonotypes between healthy human individuals. Repertoires were generated with immunoSEQ multiplex PCR, while TCRdb's copy carries only in-frame clones and drops some. The sample consists of about 470,000 clones, 70% to 80% of them appearing once. Material for sequencing was PBMCs. The receptors come from a woman aged 40 to 50 in good health. Some clones in this sample may be carry-over from other donors' samples. Both conserved end residues are part of each CDR3. A D gene is named only where the DNA matches it firmly. Clone size appears in some rows only: once, few, many, or a class for an expanded clone.

V	size	D	J	DNA	CDR3
TRBV15	-	TRBD1	TRBJ2-7	TGTGCCACCAGCAGAGACCGACAGGGTACCTACGAGCAGTACTTC	CATSRDRQGTYEQYF
TRBV5-1	-	-	TRBJ1-4	TGCGCCAGCAGCTTGTTGACGGGTGAAAAACTGTTTTTT	CASSLLTGEKLFF
TRBV5-1	once	-	TRBJ2-3	TGCGCCAGCAGCTTAAATCAGGACCCCGGTGATACGCAGTATTTT	CASSLNQDPGDTQYF
TRBV19	many	TRBD1	TRBJ1-5	TGTGCCAGTAGTATAGGGGCAGGGGGTGAAAATCAGCCCCAGCATTTT	CASSIGAGGENQPQHF
TRBV15	-	-	TRBJ1-4	TGTGCCACCAGCAGAGGCGAACCGGGTGAAAAACTGTTTTTT	CATSRGEPGEKLFF
TRBV2	-	TRBD1	TRBJ1-4	TGTGCCAGCCAGGACAGGGATTCGAGTGAAAAACTGTTTTTT	CASQDRDSSEKLFF
TRBV4-3	-	TRBD2	TRBJ2-3	TGCGCCAGCAGCCAAGATGGGGCGGGAGAACGTAGCACAGATACGCAGTATTTT	CASSQDGAGERSTDTQYF
TRBV4-3	-	-	TRBJ2-7	TGCGCCAGCAGCCAAGATCGGCGAGCGGTCCACGAGCAGTACTTC	CASSQDRRAVHEQYF
TRBV28	-	-	TRBJ2-5	TGTGCCAGCAGTTTAACGGACACCCAAGAGACCCAGTACTTC	CASSLTDTQETQYF
TRBV4-3	few	TRBD2	TRBJ2-1	TGCGCCAGCAGCCAAGCCACCGGACTAGCGGGGTACAATGAGCAGTTCTTC	CASSQATGLAGYNEQFF
TRBV5-1	-	TRBD2	TRBJ2-7	TGCGCCAGCTCCCCCGGGGGGGGAGCGGGCGGGAACGAGCAGTACTTC	CASSPGGGAGGNEQYF
TRBV7-9	-	-	TRBJ1-2	TGTGCCAGCAGCTTAGCGCCGGGGGGCGCCTTTGGCTACACCTTC	CASSLAPGGAFGYTF
TRBV6-6	-	-	TRBJ2-1	TGTGCCAGCAGCCACGGGTGGGGCAATGAGCAGTTCTTC	CASSHGWGNEQFF
TRBV28	few	-	TRBJ1-1	TGTGCCAGCAGCCCCCCGTGGAACACTGAAGCTTTCTTT	CASSPPWNTEAFF
TRBV29-1	few	TRBD1	TRBJ1-1	TGCAGCGTGAGTTACAGGGGAATGGGGACTGAAGCTTTCTTT	CSVSYRGMGTEAFF
TRBV28	-	-	TRBJ1-2	TGTGCCAGCATCAGCGACTATGGCTACACCTTC	CASISDYGYTF
TRBV5-1	-	-	TRBJ2-3	TGCGCCAGCAGCTTGGGGACCGTTATCCCAGATACGCAGTATTTT	CASSLGTVIPDTQYF
TRBV2	-	-	TRBJ2-2	TGTGCCAGCAGTGCCAGGGGAAGAACCGGGGAGCTGTTTTTT	CASSARGRTGELFF
TRBV7-2	-	-	TRBJ1-1	TGTGCCAGCAGCTTAGTTTCCGGCACTGAAGCTTTCTTT	CASSLVSGTEAFF
TRBV6-6	once	TRBD1	TRBJ1-3	TGTGCCAGCAGTCACCGCACAGGGGACGGAAACACCATATATTTT	CASSHRTGDGNTIYF
TRBV28	-	TRBD1	TRBJ2-7	TGTGCCAGCAGTTTCGGACAGGGCTACGAGCAGTACTTC	CASSFGQGYEQYF
TRBV15	-	-	TRBJ1-3	TGTGCCACCAGCAGAGTATATTCGGCAGGCGGAAACACCATATATTTT	CATSRVYSAGGNTIYF
TRBV7-3	-	TRBD2	TRBJ2-1	TGTGCCAGCAGACGAGGCGGGGGACTAGCGGGAGCAAATGAGCAGTTCTTC	CASRRGGGLAGANEQFF
TRBV5-1	-	-	TRBJ2-5	TGCGCCAGCAGCTTCAACCCGGGACAAGAAGAGACCCAGTACTTC	CASSFNPGQEETQYF
TRBV4-3	-	-	TRBJ2-1	TGCGCCAGCAGCCAAGACCGGTACCCCTACAATGAGCAGTTCTTC	CASSQDRYPYNEQFF
TRBV7-6	few	TRBD2	TRBJ2-3	TGTGCCAGCAGCTTAGCGGAAGCGGGAGGCACAGATACGCAGTATTTT	CASSLAEAGGTDTQYF
TRBV27	-	TRBD2	TRBJ2-3	TGTGCCAGCAGTTTAGCGGGAGGGCCACTAAATACGCAGTATTTT	CASSLAGGPLNTQYF
TRBV18	-	-	TRBJ2-5	TGTGCCAGCTCCGCCGGATCCCAAGAGACCCAGTACTTC	CASSAGSQETQYF
TRBV28	-	-	TRBJ2-1	TGTGCCAGCAGTTTTTCGCTTGGGACCCCCTTCCTCGAGCAGTTCTTC	CASSFSLGTPFLEQFF
TRBV10-3	many	-	TRBJ2-5	TGTGCCATCAGCGGCTTCAGTACGCCTCAAGAGACCCAGTACTTC	CAISGFSTPQETQYF
TRBV19	few	-	TRBJ2-2	TGTGCCAGTAGTATATATGGGACACTGGGTTTTACCGGGGAGCTGTTTTTT	CASSIYGTLGFTGELFF
TRBV11-2	-	TRBD2	TRBJ2-4	TGTGCCAGCAGCGACCGGGACTACCAAAACATTCAGTACTTC	CASSDRDYQNIQYF
TRBV28	-	-	TRBJ1-2	TGTGCCAGCAAGGTAATCGGCTCCAACTATGGCTACACCTTC	CASKVIGSNYGYTF
TRBV15	-	TRBD2	TRBJ2-1	TGTGCCACCAGCAGAGGTTTGGCGGGAGGCTCCTCCTACAATGAGCAGTTCTTC	CATSRGLAGGSSYNEQFF
TRBV7-8	-	-	TRBJ2-7	TGTGCCAGCACCCCGGGAGCCTACGAGCAGTACTTC	CASTPGAYEQYF
TRBV9	-	-	TRBJ2-6	TGTGCCAGCAGCCCCCGGCCTGGGGCCAACGTCCTGACTTTC	CASSPRPGANVLTF
TRBV18	once	-	TRBJ2-3	TGTGCCAGCTCACCACGTGCAGGGCCATACACCACAGATACGCAGTATTTT	CASSPRAGPYTTDTQYF
TRBV30	-	-	TRBJ1-1	TGTGCCTGGACCCATGCCGGACAGTGGAACACTGAAGCTTTCTTT	CAWTHAGQWNTEAFF
TRBV30	-	-	TRBJ2-6	TGTGCCTGGAGCGGGGGTTCTGGGGCCAACGTCCTGGCTTTC	CAWSGGSGANVLAF
TRBV7-3	-	-	TRBJ2-2	TGTGCCAGCAGCCCGACCGGGGGCCTCACCGGGGAGCTGTTTTTT	CASSPTGGLTGELFF
TRBV20-1	-	-	TRBJ1-1	TGCAGTGCTAGATCCCGCACTGAAGCTTTCTTT	CSARSRTEAFF